One sample yielded the 13 T cell receptor beta chains listed below, sequenced in a study of response to subunit inactivated influenza vaccine. Via MiXCR, TCRdb re-called the RT-PCR reads, giving one row per CDR3 protein. The table includes fewer than 350,000 distinct CDR3 sequences, around a fifth detected once. Source: PBMCs from blood, taken approximately 20 months after vaccination. The receptors derive from a man between 50 and 69 years old who received an inactivated influenza vaccine.

This clonotype was seen more than once but under ten times. The chain combines TRBV10-3 with TRBJ1-2; D is ambiguous. The CDR3 covers 13 residues. The germline CDR1 and CDR2 sequences are ENHRY and SYGVKD. The V end was cut by 6 bases, the J end by 6 bases, with 14 bases between. This chain's CDR3 is CAISNDGGHGYTF. The CDR3 DNA follows: TGTGCCATCAGCAACGACGGAGGTCATGGCTACACCTTC.

There are a few counts of this clonotype. J is TRBJ2-1 and V is TRBV6-2 or TRBV6-3; D is possibly TRBD1 or TRBD2 (5 bases each). Germline V gene lookup returns CDR1 MNHEY and CDR2 SVGEGT. The CDR3 covers 18 residues. The V end was cut by 0 bases, the J end by 6 bases, with 21 bases between. In DNA, the CDR3 is TGTGCCAGCAGTTACTCGAGGGGTGGGCTAGCTGGTTCCAATGAGCAGTTCTTC. This codes for CASSYSRGGLAGSNEQFF.

This clonotype was picked up many times. The chain recombines TRBV12-3 or TRBV12-4 with TRBJ1-1; D uncertain. There are 13 residues in the CDR3. Trimming took 3 bases from V and 4 from J, leaving 9 bases between them. CDR3 residues: CASSLAVGTEAFF. CDR3 nucleotides: TGTGCCAGCAGTTTGGCAGTGGGCACTGAAGCTTTCTTT.

This clonotype turned up a few times. The chain joins TRBV12-3 or TRBV12-4 to TRBJ1-5, with TRBD1 identical over 7 bases. This CDR3 contains 16 residues. J was trimmed by 0 bases and V by 5 bases; bases with no gene match: 7. CDR3 protein: CASSLGTAYSNQPQHF. The CDR3 nucleotides are TGTGCCAGCAGTCTTGGGACAGCTTATAGCAATCAGCCCCAGCATTTT.

This clonotype has ten or more counts. The V and J genes are TRBV14 and TRBJ1-2, with TRBD1 as a possible D gene (6 bases). CDR1 SGHDN and CDR2 FVKESK come from the germline V gene. V was cut by 3 bases and J by 4 bases, with 18 bases left in between. The CDR3 is 16 amino acids. The CDR3 loop is CASSHRMRGQSYGYTF. The CDR3 DNA sequence: TGTGCCAGCAGCCACCGGATGCGGGGGCAGAGCTATGGCTACACCTTC.

This chain connects TRBV4-2 to TRBJ1-1; a possible D gene is TRBD1 (5 bases). V lost 0 bases and J 3 bases, leaving 11 bases between the germline ends. The CDR3 runs to 15 residues. From germline, CDR1 is LGHNA and CDR2 YNFKEQ. The CDR3 nucleotides read TGTGCCAGCAGCCAAGATGATGGGGCGTACACTGAAGCTTTCTTT. Its protein is CASSQDDGAYTEAFF.

This clonotype showed up just a few times. The gene calls are TRBV20-1 and TRBJ2-3, with 11 bases aligning to TRBD2. Germline CDR1 is DFQATT and CDR2 is SNEGSKA (reference sequence). V was clipped by 1 base and J by 5 bases; unmatched bases: 11. The CDR3 covers 17 residues. In DNA form, the CDR3 reads TGCAGTGCTAGAGCCGGAAATAGCGGGAGGGCGCTAGATACGCAGTATTTT. Protein: CSARAGNSGRALDTQYF.

The rearrangement joins TRBV5-1 to TRBJ1-6, with D unresolved. Germline values: CDR1 SGHRS, CDR2 YFSETQ. Trimming cost V 2 bases and J 10 bases, with 13 bases left between them. CDR3 size: 14 residues. In DNA, the CDR3 is TGCGCCAGCAGCTTCGACGGGGAACGGTCACCCCTCCACTTT. Amino acid sequence: CASSFDGERSPLHF.

This chain connects TRBV20-1 to TRBJ1-1; no clear D gene. CDR3 length: 16 amino acids. Trimming pared 2 bases from V and 2 bases from J, leaving 18 bases between. CDR1 DFQATT and CDR2 SNEGSKA come from the germline V gene (reference sequence). CDR3 DNA sequence: TGCAGTGCTAGACCTCCAATTGGACGGGCTAACACTGAAGCTTTCTTT. Translation: CSARPPIGRANTEAFF.

This clonotype was found a few times. CDR3 in DNA: TGCAGTGCTAGACGCTTAGATACGCAGTATTTT. Translating gives CSARRLDTQYF. The rearrangement joins TRBV20-1 to TRBJ2-3; D is unresolved. V was shortened by 2 bases and J by 5 bases, with 5 bases between the two germline ends. This CDR3 is 11 amino acids long. Germline V CDR1 and CDR2: DFQATT, SNEGSKA (reference sequence).

This clonotype showed up just a few times. The chain combines TRBV27 with TRBJ1-2, with D possibly TRBD1 on 6 matching bases. The V end lost 0 bases, the J end lost 8 bases, and 13 bases lay between the germline ends. The CDR3 spans 14 residues. From germline, CDR1 is MNHEY and CDR2 SMNVEV (reference sequence). The CDR3 bases are TGTGCCAGCAGTTTATCACCCGGGACACTCGGCTACACCTTC. This translates into CASSLSPGTLGYTF.

In the case of this clonotype: This CDR3 is missing its conserved last phenylalanine or tryptophan, likely due to a read error. The chain has TRBV28 and TRBJ1-3; D may be TRBD1 (5 bases). The germline CDR1 and CDR2 sequences are MDHEN and SYDVKM. Trimming removed 6 bases from V and 6 bases from J, with 12 bases in between. This CDR3 contains 13 residues. DNA for the CDR3: TGTGCCAGCAGCTTTTGGGGGTTAAACACCATATATTGT. Amino acids: CASSFWGLNTIYC.

This clonotype was recorded a few times. V gene TRBV24-1 combines with J gene TRBJ2-5; D perhaps matches TRBD2 (5 bases). The CDR3 consists of 13 residues. The germline V gene has CDR1 KGHDR and CDR2 SFDVKD. With 5 bases removed from V and 9 bases from J, the gap between germline ends came to 15 bases. The DNA of the CDR3 is TGTGCCACCAGTGCGTTTGGAGGAAGGGCCCAGTACTTC. It specifies CATSAFGGRAQYF.